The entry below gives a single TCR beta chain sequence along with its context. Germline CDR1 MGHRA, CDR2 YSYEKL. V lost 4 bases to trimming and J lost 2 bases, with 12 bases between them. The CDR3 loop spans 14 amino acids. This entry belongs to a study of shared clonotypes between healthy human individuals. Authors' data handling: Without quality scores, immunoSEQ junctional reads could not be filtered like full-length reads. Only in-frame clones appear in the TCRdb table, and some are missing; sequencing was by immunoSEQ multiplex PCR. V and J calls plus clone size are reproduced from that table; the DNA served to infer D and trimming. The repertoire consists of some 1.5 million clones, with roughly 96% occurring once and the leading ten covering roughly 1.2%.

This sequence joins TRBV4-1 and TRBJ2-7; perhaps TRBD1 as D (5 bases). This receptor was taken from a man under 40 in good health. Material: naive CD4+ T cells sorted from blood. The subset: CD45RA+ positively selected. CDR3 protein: CASSRGPGPYEQYF. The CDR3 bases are TGCGCCAGCAGCCGCGGCCCAGGGCCCTACGAGCAGTACTTC.